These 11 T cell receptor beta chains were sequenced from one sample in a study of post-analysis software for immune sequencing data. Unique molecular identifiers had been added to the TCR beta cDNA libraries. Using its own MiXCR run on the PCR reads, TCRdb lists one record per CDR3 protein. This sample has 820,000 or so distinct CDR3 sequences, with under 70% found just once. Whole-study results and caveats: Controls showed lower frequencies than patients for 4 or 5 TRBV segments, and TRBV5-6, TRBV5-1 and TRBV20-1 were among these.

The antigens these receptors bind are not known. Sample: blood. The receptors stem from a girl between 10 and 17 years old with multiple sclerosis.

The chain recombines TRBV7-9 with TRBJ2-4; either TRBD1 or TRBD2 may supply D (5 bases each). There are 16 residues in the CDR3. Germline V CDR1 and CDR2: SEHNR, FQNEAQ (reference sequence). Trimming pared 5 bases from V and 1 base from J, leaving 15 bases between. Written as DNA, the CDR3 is TGTGCCAGCAGCCCCCGAGGGGACCCCGCCAAAAACATTCAGTACTTC. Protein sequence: CASSPRGDPAKNIQYF.

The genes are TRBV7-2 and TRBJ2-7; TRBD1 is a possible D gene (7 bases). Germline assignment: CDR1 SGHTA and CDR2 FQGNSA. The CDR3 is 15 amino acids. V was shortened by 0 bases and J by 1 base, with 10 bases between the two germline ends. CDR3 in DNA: TGTGCCAGCAGCTTAGCGCCAGGGGGGTCCTACGAGCAGTACTTC. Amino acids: CASSLAPGGSYEQYF.

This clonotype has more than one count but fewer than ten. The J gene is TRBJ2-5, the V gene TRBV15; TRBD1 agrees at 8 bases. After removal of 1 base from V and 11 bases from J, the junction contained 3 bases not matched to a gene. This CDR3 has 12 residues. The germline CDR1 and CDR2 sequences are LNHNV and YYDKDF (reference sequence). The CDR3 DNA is TGTGCCACCAGCAGAGCGGACAGGGAGCAGTACTTC. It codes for CATSRADREQYF.

The CDR3: CASAPIPATNYGYTF. In DNA, the CDR3 is TGTGCCAGCGCGCCTATACCAGCAACGAACTATGGCTACACCTTC. The V gene is TRBV14, the J gene TRBJ1-2; no firm D call. In germline, CDR1 is SGHDN, CDR2 FVKESK. CDR3 length: 15 residues. Trimming took off 8 bases at V and 2 bases at J, with 18 bases between the two ends.

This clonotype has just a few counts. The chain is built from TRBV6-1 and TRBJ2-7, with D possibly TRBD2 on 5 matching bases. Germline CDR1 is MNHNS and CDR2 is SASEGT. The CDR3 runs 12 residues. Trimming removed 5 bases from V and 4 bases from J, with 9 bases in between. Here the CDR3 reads CASSNRGYEQYF. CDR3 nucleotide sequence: TGTGCCAGCAGTAACCGGGGTTACGAGCAGTACTTC.

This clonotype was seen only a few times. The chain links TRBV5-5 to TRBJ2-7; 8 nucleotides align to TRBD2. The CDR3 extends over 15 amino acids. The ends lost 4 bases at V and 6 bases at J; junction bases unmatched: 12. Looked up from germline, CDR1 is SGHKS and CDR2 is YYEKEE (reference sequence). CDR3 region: CASSPLLAGVSEQYF. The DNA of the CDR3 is TGTGCCAGCAGCCCTCTTCTAGCGGGTGTTAGCGAGCAGTACTTC.

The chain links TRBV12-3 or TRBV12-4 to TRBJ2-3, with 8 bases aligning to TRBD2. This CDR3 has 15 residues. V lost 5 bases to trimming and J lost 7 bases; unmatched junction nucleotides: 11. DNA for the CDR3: TGTGCCAGCAGTCCACTAGCGGCTACACAATATACGCAGTATTTT. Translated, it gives CASSPLAATQYTQYF.

The CDR3, as DNA: TGTGCCAGCAGCTTAGCGCTGAACAGGGGAAATTCGAACACCGGGGAGCTGTTTTTT. It yields the protein CASSLALNRGNSNTGELFF. This chain links TRBV7-9 with TRBJ2-2; 7 bases line up with TRBD1. Trimming took 0 bases from V and 0 from J; bases not matched to a gene: 10. Germline V lookup: CDR1 SEHNR, CDR2 FQNEAQ (reference sequence). The CDR3 totals 19 residues.

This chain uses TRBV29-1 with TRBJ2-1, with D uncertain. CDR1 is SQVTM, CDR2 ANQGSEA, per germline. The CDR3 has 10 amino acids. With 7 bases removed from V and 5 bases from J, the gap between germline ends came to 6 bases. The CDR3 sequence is CSALNNEQFF. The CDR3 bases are TGCAGCGCCCTGAACAATGAGCAGTTCTTC.

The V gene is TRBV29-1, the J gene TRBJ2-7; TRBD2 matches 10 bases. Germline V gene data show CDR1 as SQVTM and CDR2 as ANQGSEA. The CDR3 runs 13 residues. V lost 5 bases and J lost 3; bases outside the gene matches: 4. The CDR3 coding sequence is TGCAGCGTTCGGACTAGCGGTATCTACGAGCAGTACTTC. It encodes CSVRTSGIYEQYF.

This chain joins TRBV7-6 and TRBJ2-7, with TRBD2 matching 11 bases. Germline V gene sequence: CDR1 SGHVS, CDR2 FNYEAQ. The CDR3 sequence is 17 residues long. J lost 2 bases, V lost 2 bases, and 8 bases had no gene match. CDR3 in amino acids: CASSLLVAGGPPYEQYF. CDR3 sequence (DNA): TGTGCCAGCAGCTTACTGGTAGCGGGAGGGCCCCCCTACGAGCAGTACTTC.